The rows below give T cell receptor beta chains drawn from one sample of a study of cytomegalovirus exposure and HLA in healthy donors. Produced via immunoSEQ multiplex PCR; TCRdb's table is partial and in-frame only. This table holds some 130,000 clones, approximately 82% found once. Material for sequencing was PBMCs. All receptors derive from a man aged 35 to 55 in good health and CMV-seronegative. Both conserved end residues are trimmed from each CDR3. Fields, in order: CDR3 protein, V gene, J gene, clone size. Not every row has a clone size; where given, it reads once, few, many or a size class.

CDR3aa: ASSLRTGGCGYT
v_gene: TRBV5-6
j_gene: TRBJ1-2
abundance: NA

CDR3aa: ASSLSSGGTYNEQF
v_gene: TRBV7-3
j_gene: TRBJ2-1
abundance: NA

CDR3aa: ASSILQVGNAEAF
v_gene: TRBV19
j_gene: TRBJ1-1
abundance: few

CDR3aa: ASSLANPTVNYGYT
v_gene: TRBV7-9
j_gene: TRBJ1-2
abundance: NA

CDR3aa: ASSLPDRVTEAF
v_gene: TRBV5-1
j_gene: TRBJ1-1
abundance: NA

CDR3aa: ASSDRQGSYGYT
v_gene: TRBV5-1
j_gene: TRBJ1-2
abundance: NA

CDR3aa: ASSITSGSNTEAF
v_gene: TRBV19
j_gene: TRBJ1-1
abundance: NA

CDR3aa: ASSPLAGGTDTQY
v_gene: TRBV18
j_gene: TRBJ2-3
abundance: NA

CDR3aa: ASSMGGTGELF
v_gene: TRBV19
j_gene: TRBJ2-2
abundance: once

CDR3aa: ASSQWGGSGNTIY
v_gene: TRBV7-9
j_gene: TRBJ1-3
abundance: few

CDR3aa: ASSRTGRWGEQF
v_gene: TRBV7-2
j_gene: TRBJ2-1
abundance: once

CDR3aa: ASSVPGDTPGYGYT
v_gene: TRBV9
j_gene: TRBJ1-2
abundance: NA

CDR3aa: ASSLETGGYETQY
v_gene: TRBV5-1
j_gene: TRBJ2-5
abundance: NA

CDR3aa: ASNPTRDRDNQPQH
v_gene: TRBV19
j_gene: TRBJ1-5
abundance: NA

CDR3aa: AGSLGGGGTRSTDTQY
v_gene: TRBV5-1
j_gene: TRBJ2-3
abundance: NA

CDR3aa: ARSFEREETQY
v_gene: TRBV7-5
j_gene: TRBJ2-5
abundance: once

CDR3aa: ATKPPGVGEKLF
v_gene: TRBV6-5
j_gene: TRBJ1-4
abundance: once

CDR3aa: AWNRDTEAF
v_gene: TRBV30
j_gene: TRBJ1-1
abundance: NA

CDR3aa: ASSWGQGFTQPQH
v_gene: TRBV5-6
j_gene: TRBJ1-5
abundance: NA

CDR3aa: ASSIGSSYEQY
v_gene: TRBV19
j_gene: TRBJ2-7
abundance: NA

CDR3aa: ASSSTGGRTGELF
v_gene: TRBV11-2
j_gene: TRBJ2-2
abundance: NA

CDR3aa: AISEDAGTVPTDTQY
v_gene: TRBV10-3
j_gene: TRBJ2-3
abundance: NA

CDR3aa: ASRGGGSDTEAF
v_gene: TRBV4-1
j_gene: TRBJ1-1
abundance: NA

CDR3aa: ASSLPGTGAYEQY
v_gene: TRBV5-5
j_gene: TRBJ2-7
abundance: NA

CDR3aa: SVVVADLGYGYT
v_gene: TRBV29-1
j_gene: TRBJ1-2
abundance: NA

CDR3aa: ASSISGNRGEQF
v_gene: TRBV19
j_gene: TRBJ2-1
abundance: NA

CDR3aa: ASSRTSDRDFNEQF
v_gene: TRBV18
j_gene: TRBJ2-1
abundance: few

CDR3aa: ASSLFGTSESIRPYEQY
v_gene: TRBV27
j_gene: TRBJ2-7
abundance: NA

CDR3aa: ASSLDPGGSSYEQY
v_gene: TRBV7-9
j_gene: TRBJ2-7
abundance: NA

CDR3aa: ASSPRQGWDTEAF
v_gene: TRBV18
j_gene: TRBJ1-1
abundance: NA

CDR3aa: ASSITSGRVSEQF
v_gene: TRBV19
j_gene: TRBJ2-1
abundance: NA

CDR3aa: ASSSTSTDTQY
v_gene: TRBV7-6
j_gene: TRBJ2-3
abundance: NA

CDR3aa: ASSASGSLREQY
v_gene: TRBV9
j_gene: TRBJ2-7
abundance: NA

CDR3aa: ASSVRGAGGLTDTQY
v_gene: TRBV9
j_gene: TRBJ2-3
abundance: NA

CDR3aa: ASSEATGKKGNEKLF
v_gene: TRBV2
j_gene: TRBJ1-4
abundance: NA

CDR3aa: ASSYGQGGETQY
v_gene: TRBV7-2
j_gene: TRBJ2-5
abundance: NA

CDR3aa: ASGLVLTAGRVEQY
v_gene: TRBV12-5
j_gene: TRBJ2-7
abundance: NA

CDR3aa: ASSLPGGPGEQY
v_gene: TRBV5-6
j_gene: TRBJ2-7
abundance: NA

CDR3aa: ATSIPTSGTQNEQF
v_gene: TRBV15
j_gene: TRBJ2-1
abundance: NA

CDR3aa: ASSLQWTSTDTQY
v_gene: TRBV5-4
j_gene: TRBJ2-3
abundance: once

CDR3aa: ASSSLAGGFQETQY
v_gene: TRBV19
j_gene: TRBJ2-5
abundance: NA

CDR3aa: ASGGRGLATGELF
v_gene: TRBV6-6
j_gene: TRBJ2-2
abundance: NA

CDR3aa: AISEETQNSPLH
v_gene: TRBV10-3
j_gene: TRBJ1-6
abundance: NA

CDR3aa: ASSRGASNEQF
v_gene: TRBV7-3
j_gene: TRBJ2-1
abundance: NA

CDR3aa: ASRAGSTDTQY
v_gene: TRBV6-1
j_gene: TRBJ2-3
abundance: NA

CDR3aa: ASSRVGVFYEQY
v_gene: TRBV14
j_gene: TRBJ2-7
abundance: NA

CDR3aa: ASSSTSGNTDTQY
v_gene: TRBV25-1
j_gene: TRBJ2-3
abundance: NA

CDR3aa: ASSLVPRVDEQF
v_gene: TRBV7-2
j_gene: TRBJ2-1
abundance: once

CDR3aa: ASSLGFASRVETEAF
v_gene: TRBV7-6
j_gene: TRBJ1-1
abundance: NA

CDR3aa: ASSERGKRGEQF
v_gene: TRBV6-1
j_gene: TRBJ2-1
abundance: NA

CDR3aa: ASSPGGSLFYEQY
v_gene: TRBV2
j_gene: TRBJ2-7
abundance: NA

CDR3aa: ASTSTGGSDTQY
v_gene: TRBV19
j_gene: TRBJ2-3
abundance: NA

CDR3aa: ASSLDGSLPF
v_gene: TRBV5-1
j_gene: TRBJ1-4
abundance: NA

CDR3aa: SVKGTGMEQPQH
v_gene: TRBV29-1
j_gene: TRBJ1-5
abundance: NA

CDR3aa: ASSSSGNGDNEQF
v_gene: TRBV7-3
j_gene: TRBJ2-1
abundance: NA

CDR3aa: ASSLGLAGVKNEQF
v_gene: TRBV5-4
j_gene: TRBJ2-1
abundance: NA